The 16 T cell receptor beta chains below all came from one sample that was sequenced in a study of blood T cell repertoires in COVID-19. Measured with immunoSEQ multiplex PCR; TCRdb has only the in-frame clones, and not every one. The sample includes 300,000 or so clones, over 80% seen only once; the top ten take around 4%. The sequenced sample was peripheral blood. The receptors originated from a woman in her forties or fifties with active or convalescent COVID-19.

The chain couples TRBV5-1 to TRBJ2-2; TRBD2 aligns across 16 bases. The CDR3 spans 18 residues. Germline trimming cut 5 bases from V and 0 bases from J; bases unmatched to any gene: 4. Germline lookup yields CDR1 SGHRS and CDR2 YFSETQ. The CDR3 loop reads CASRPGLAGGANTGELFF. In DNA form, the CDR3 reads TGCGCCAGCAGGCCGGGACTAGCGGGAGGGGCGAACACCGGGGAGCTGTTTTTT.

The chain is built from TRBV15 and TRBJ2-5, with 8 nucleotides matching TRBD1. V gave up 1 base and J gave up 5 bases; unmatched junction bases: 9. The CDR3 has 16 amino acids. In germline, CDR1 is LNHNV, CDR2 YYDKDF (reference sequence). The CDR3, as DNA: TGTGCCACCAGCAGAGTAAATTCCGGACAGGGCGAGACCCAGTACTTC. Translated, it gives CATSRVNSGQGETQYF.

This clone was found once. The CDR3 region is CASSFSSEKLFF. In nucleotides, the CDR3 is TGTGCCAGCAGTTTTAGTAGCGAAAAACTGTTTTTT. The chain carries TRBV28 and TRBJ1-4; D remains ambiguous. Trimming cost V 3 bases and J 8 bases, with 7 bases left between them. The CDR3 covers 12 residues. The germline V gene has CDR1 MDHEN and CDR2 SYDVKM.

The genes are TRBV7-9 and TRBJ1-3; D unclear. The length of the CDR3 is 14 residues. V was pared by 5 bases and J by 5 bases, with 13 bases between. The V gene's germline CDR1 is SEHNR and CDR2 FQNEAQ (reference sequence). In DNA form, the CDR3 reads TGTGCCAGCAGCCGGATTAGAGGGAGAAACACCATATATTTT. This translates into CASSRIRGRNTIYF. The full variable domain, in which reference TRBV7-9 and TRBJ1-3 provide the parts outside the CDR3, is DTGVSQNPRHKITKRGQNVTFRCDPISEHNRLYWYRQTLGQGPEFLTYFQNEAQLEKSRLLSDRFSAERPKGSFSTLEIQRTEQGDSAMYLCASSRIRGRNTIYFGEGSWLTVV.

The chain links TRBV19 to TRBJ1-1, with no clear D. V was trimmed by 3 bases and J by 4 bases, leaving 18 bases between them. The CDR3 runs 16 residues. From germline, CDR1 is LNHDA and CDR2 SQIVND (reference sequence). CDR3 region: CASSMSRGDLPTEAFF. CDR3 DNA: TGTGCCAGTAGTATGTCCCGAGGAGACCTTCCCACTGAAGCTTTCTTT. Full variable domain (missing parts from reference TRBV19 and TRBJ1-1): DGGITQSPKYLFRKEGQNVTLSCEQNLNHDAMYWYRQDPGQGLRLIYYSQIVNDFQKGDIAEGYSVSREKKESFPLTVTSAQKNPTAFYLCASSMSRGDLPTEAFFGQGTRLTVV.

The chain recombines TRBV21-1 with TRBJ2-2; TRBD2, the D gene given by the table, was not confirmed from the DNA. TRBV21-1 is described as a pseudogene. This CDR3 comprises 16 residues. Written as DNA, the CDR3 is TGTGCCAGCAGCAAAATTCCCGGAGAGGGCACCGGGGAGCTGTTTTTT. This sequence encodes CASSKIPGEGTGELFF.

The chain combines TRBV9 with TRBJ2-1; possible D gene TRBD2, 5 bases. The CDR3 runs to 15 residues. Germline lookup yields CDR1 SGDLS and CDR2 YYNGEE. Trimming cost V 0 bases and J 7 bases, with 14 bases left between them. CDR3 nucleotide sequence: TGTGCCAGCAGCGTAGATCTCGGGATCAGGAATGAGCAGTTCTTC. The encoded protein is CASSVDLGIRNEQFF. The full variable domain, its missing parts supplied by reference TRBV9 and TRBJ2-1, is DSGVTQTPKHLITATGQRVTLRCSPRSGDLSVYWYQQSLDQGLQFLIQYYNGEERAKGNILERFSAQQFPDLHSELNLSSLELGDSALYFCASSVDLGIRNEQFFGPGTRLTVL.

This chain links TRBV6-1 with TRBJ2-7, with 8 nucleotides matching TRBD1. V shed 2 bases and J 3 bases; nucleotides not matched to a gene: 3. CDR3 size: 14 residues. Germline V CDR1 and CDR2: MNHNS, SASEGT. CDR3 in DNA: TGTGCCAGCAGTGAACCAGGACAGGGCTACGAGCAGTACTTC. As protein: CASSEPGQGYEQYF.

The CDR3 region is CASSLSVGNGYTF. CDR3 DNA: TGTGCCAGCAGTTTATCGGTCGGGAATGGCTACACCTTC. The rearrangement joins TRBV27 to TRBJ1-2; D not certain. Germline V gene data show CDR1 as MNHEY and CDR2 as SMNVEV (reference sequence). V was clipped by 0 bases and J by 6 bases, with 8 bases between them. The CDR3 is 13 residues long.

The chain uses TRBV5-4 and TRBJ2-5, with D perhaps TRBD2 (5 bases). V was cut by 0 bases and J by 1 base, with 7 bases left in between. Germline V gives CDR1 SGHNT, CDR2 YYREEE (reference sequence). This CDR3 is 14 amino acids long. The CDR3 loop reads CASSLASGQETQYF. In DNA form, the CDR3 reads TGTGCCAGCAGCTTGGCCAGCGGCCAAGAGACCCAGTACTTC.

This chain connects TRBV29-1 to TRBJ1-4, with a possible D match to TRBD1 (5 bases). Trimming took 2 bases from V and 8 from J, leaving 18 bases between them. Germline CDR1 is SQVTM and CDR2 is ANQGSEA. The CDR3 is 15 residues long. CDR3 nucleotides: TGCAGCGTTGAAATCTTTGGTCAGGGTGGGGAAAAACTGTTTTTT. It yields the protein CSVEIFGQGGEKLFF.

V and J are TRBV3-1 (or the pseudogene TRBV3-2) and TRBJ2-1; 13 nucleotides match TRBD2. This CDR3 comprises 16 residues. The junction had 6 bases not matched to a gene; V was cut back by 4 bases and J by 6 bases. The germline V gene has CDR1 LGHDT and CDR2 YNNKEL (reference sequence). The CDR3 region is CASSRTSGRRGNEQFF. CDR3 DNA sequence: TGTGCCAGCAGCCGGACTAGCGGGAGACGTGGCAATGAGCAGTTCTTC.

The sample holds one count of this clone. In nucleotides, the CDR3 is TGCGCCAGCAGCCCGGGACAGGGGGCGTTCAATGAGCAGTTCTTC. Translating gives CASSPGQGAFNEQFF. The V gene is TRBV5-1, the J gene TRBJ2-1; 12 nucleotides match TRBD1. Per germline, CDR1 SGHRS and CDR2 YFSETQ. The length of the CDR3 is 15 residues. V lost 4 bases, J lost 6 bases, and 5 bases stayed unmatched.

The rearrangement joins TRBV4-1 to TRBJ1-2; the match to TRBD1 covers 9 bases. After removal of 2 bases from V and 6 bases from J, the junction contained 7 bases not matched to a gene. CDR3 size: 15 residues. Germline V gene sequence: CDR1 MGHRA, CDR2 YSYEKL. CDR3 DNA sequence: TGCGCCAGCAGCCAACCCGGGACAGGGTATGATGGCTACACCTTC. Translation: CASSQPGTGYDGYTF.

This sequence joins TRBV9 and TRBJ2-5; D uncertain. Looked up from germline, CDR1 is SGDLS and CDR2 is YYNGEE. The CDR3 runs 13 residues. Trimming took off 0 bases at V and 4 bases at J, with 7 bases between the two ends. As DNA, the CDR3 is TGTGCCAGCAGCGTAGAATCCGGAGAGACCCAGTACTTC. Translating gives CASSVESGETQYF.

This rearrangement joins TRBV6-5 to TRBJ2-3; 11 nucleotides agree with TRBD2. From germline, CDR1 is MNHEY and CDR2 SVGAGI. J gave up 0 bases and V 2 bases, and 1 base lay outside the gene matches. This CDR3 has 16 residues. CDR3 loop: CASSYRTSGSTDTQYF. CDR3 in DNA: TGTGCCAGCAGTTACCGGACTAGCGGGAGCACAGATACGCAGTATTTT.